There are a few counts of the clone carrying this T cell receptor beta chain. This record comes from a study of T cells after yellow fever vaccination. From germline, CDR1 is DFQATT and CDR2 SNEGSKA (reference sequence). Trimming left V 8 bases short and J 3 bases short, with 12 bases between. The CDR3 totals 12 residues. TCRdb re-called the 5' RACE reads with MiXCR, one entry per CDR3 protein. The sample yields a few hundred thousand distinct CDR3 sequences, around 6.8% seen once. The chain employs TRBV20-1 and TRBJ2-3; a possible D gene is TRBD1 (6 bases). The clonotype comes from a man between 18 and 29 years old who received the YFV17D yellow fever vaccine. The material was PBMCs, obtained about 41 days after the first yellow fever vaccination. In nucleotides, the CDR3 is TGCAGTTCAGGGGCGGAGACAGATACGCAGTATTTT. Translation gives CSSGAETDTQYF.